Listed below are T cell receptor beta chains from one sample, sequenced in a study of regulatory T cells in long-lasting Graves disease. TCRdb re-derived calls from the multiplex PCR reads in MiXCR, one entry per CDR3 protein. This table holds about 450,000 distinct CDR3 sequences, around 22% found once. The sample in question was peripheral blood mononuclear cells (PBMCs), obtained when the disease was refractory, from a patient treated with antithyroid drugs. These receptors were collected from a female donor with Graves disease. The CDR3 runs from the conserved cysteine through the conserved F or W. Fields, in order: V gene, clone size, J gene, D gene, CDR3 length, CDR3 protein, CDR3 DNA. A D gene is named only where the DNA matches it firmly. Expanded clones are given a class, and other clones once, few, many or no size at all.

>TRBV9|few|TRBJ2-5|TRBD2|15
CASSPTAGGLETQYF
TGTGCCAGCAGCCCCACAGCGGGAGGTTTAGAGACCCAGTACTTC
>TRBV12-3/TRBV12-4|many|TRBJ2-5|-|14
CASSGRRGQETQYF
TGTGCCAGCAGTGGTCGACGGGGCCAAGAGACCCAGTACTTC
>TRBV2|many|TRBJ2-7|-|13
CASNLGQGREQYF
TGTGCCAGCAACCTGGGGCAGGGGCGCGAGCAGTACTTC
>TRBV18|-|TRBJ1-5|-|15
CASSPQEAGNQPQHF
TGTGCCAGCTCACCCCAAGAAGCAGGGAATCAGCCCCAGCATTTT
>TRBV27|few|TRBJ2-5|-|14
CASRKYPRVETQYF
TGTGCCAGCAGAAAATACCCCAGGGTTGAGACCCAGTACTTC
>TRBV5-1|few|TRBJ1-3|-|17
CASSPGPPGTSGNTIYF
TGCGCCAGCAGCCCCGGGCCTCCTGGAACCTCTGGAAACACCATATATTTT
>TRBV20-1|few|TRBJ2-4|-|15
CSARDPGDGKNIQYF
TGCAGTGCTAGAGATCCAGGGGATGGCAAAAACATTCAGTACTTC
>TRBV29-1|-|TRBJ2-7|-|14
CSVEDRASSYEQYF
TGCAGCGTTGAAGATCGGGCCAGCTCCTACGAGCAGTACTTC
>TRBV7-9|many|TRBJ2-5|TRBD1|14
CASSDGQEPETQYF
TGTGCCAGCAGCGATGGACAGGAACCCGAGACCCAGTACTTC
>TRBV7-2|-|TRBJ2-7|-|13
CAWGLGLSYEQYF
TGTGCCTGGGGGCTCGGCCTCTCCTACGAGCAGTACTTC
>TRBV27|-|TRBJ1-1|TRBD1|14
CASSLTGRRTEAFF
TGTGCCAGCAGTTTGACAGGGAGGCGGACTGAAGCTTTCTTT
>TRBV6-2/TRBV6-3|-|TRBJ2-3|-|14
CASSPGRATDTQYF
TGTGCCAGCAGCCCTGGACGCGCCACAGATACGCAGTATTTT
>TRBV7-8|many|TRBJ1-1|-|15
CASSSRTEPNTEAFF
TGTGCCAGCAGCTCCCGGACAGAACCGAACACTGAAGCTTTCTTT
>TRBV20-1|-|TRBJ1-5|TRBD1|14
CSAPQGAFDQPQHF
TGCAGTGCGCCACAGGGGGCTTTCGATCAGCCCCAGCATTTT
>TRBV28|few|TRBJ2-3|-|12
CATWGREDTQYF
TGTGCCACTTGGGGGCGCGAGGATACGCAGTATTTT
>TRBV10-3|few|TRBJ2-7|-|12
CAISDRYYEQYF
TGTGCCATCAGTGACAGATACTACGAGCAGTACTTC
>TRBV2|-|TRBJ2-1|-|11
CASSDFDEQFF
TGTGCCAGCAGTGATTTTGATGAGCAGTTCTTC
>TRBV9|few|TRBJ1-1|-|16
CASSVGGGHLNTEAFF
TGTGCCAGCAGCGTAGGAGGAGGACACCTGAACACTGAAGCTTTCTTT